One and the same sample provided the 10 T cell receptor beta chains below, sequenced in a study of blood T cell repertoires in COVID-19. Clones were read by immunoSEQ multiplex PCR, and TCRdb kept only the in-frame ones, dropping some. The sample lists a few hundred thousand clones, about 80% occurring once. Sequenced input: PBMCs or T cells enriched from blood (not recorded which). The origin of the receptors is a man aged 50-59 years who had recovered from COVID-19.

This rearrangement joins TRBV19 to TRBJ2-4; 7 bases are shared with TRBD1. V was pared by 2 bases and J by 6 bases, with 7 bases of the junction left unmatched. Looked up from germline, CDR1 is LNHDA and CDR2 is SQIVND (reference sequence). The CDR3 covers 15 residues. The CDR3 reads CASSIFRTGGNIQYF. In DNA, the CDR3 is TGTGCCAGTAGTATATTCCGGACAGGTGGAAACATTCAGTACTTC. The variable domain in full, completed from reference TRBV19 and TRBJ2-4, reads DGGITQSPKYLFRKEGQNVTLSCEQNLNHDAMYWYRQDPGQGLRLIYYSQIVNDFQKGDIAEGYSVSREKKESFPLTVTSAQKNPTAFYLCASSIFRTGGNIQYFGAGTRLSVL.

The chain uses TRBV12-5 and TRBJ2-5, with TRBD2 matching 7 bases. Per germline, CDR1 LGHNT and CDR2 FRNRAP. The CDR3 has 14 residues. The CDR3 DNA follows: TGTGTTTCTGGCGGGGGAGCGTACCAAGAGACCCAGTACTTC. Its protein is CVSGGGAYQETQYF.

The rearrangement links TRBV5-1 to TRBJ2-3, with 9 bases aligning to TRBD2. The germline gives CDR1 SGHRS, CDR2 YFSETQ. V lost 8 bases and J lost 4; bases outside the gene matches: 11. CDR3 length: 15 amino acids. CDR3 region: CASNSGTSKADTQYF. CDR3 DNA: TGCGCCAGTAATTCCGGGACTAGCAAGGCAGATACGCAGTATTTT.

The chain carries TRBV12-3 or TRBV12-4 and TRBJ1-2, with D unresolved. The CDR3 totals 13 residues. Trimming took 6 bases from V and 6 from J, leaving 14 bases between them. The CDR3 is CASRTPGEHGYTF. CDR3 nucleotide sequence: TGTGCCAGCAGAACACCAGGCGAACATGGCTACACCTTC.

The rearrangement links TRBV9 to TRBJ2-4; TRBD1 is a possible D gene (5 bases). Germline CDR1 SGDLS, CDR2 YYNGEE. The CDR3 covers 15 residues. Trimming pared 0 bases from V and 9 bases from J, leaving 16 bases between. CDR3 sequence: CASSVATSHRSIQYF. The CDR3, as DNA: TGTGCCAGCAGCGTAGCTACCTCCCACAGGAGCATTCAGTACTTC.

This chain joins TRBV5-6 and TRBJ1-6; 9 nucleotides align to TRBD1. V was pared by 3 bases and J by 7 bases, with 5 bases of the junction left unmatched. Germline CDR1 and CDR2: SGHDT and YYEEEE. The CDR3 loop spans 15 amino acids. CDR3 sequence (DNA): TGTGCCAGCAGCTACCCCGGACAGGGGAATTCACCCCTCCACTTT. Translation: CASSYPGQGNSPLHF.

The table lists this clone with a count of one. This rearrangement joins TRBV12-2 to TRBJ2-2; TRBD2 reflects the table's D call only, with no check against the DNA. TRBV12-2 is noted as a pseudogene. There are 17 residues in the CDR3. The CDR3 nucleotides read TGTGCAAGTCGCTTGGCTGGACTAGCGGGAGGGAGTGGGGAGCTGTTTTTT. It encodes CASRLAGLAGGSGELFF.

CDR3 nucleotide sequence: TGTGCCAGCAAAACAGCCGGTGAGGAGCAGTACTTC. This sequence encodes CASKTAGEEQYF. The V call is TRBV28, the J call TRBJ2-7; D unclear. There are 12 residues in the CDR3. The germline gives CDR1 MDHEN, CDR2 SYDVKM. V was shortened by 7 bases and J by 7 bases, with 14 bases between the two germline ends.

The chain uses TRBV5-4 and TRBJ1-2; 11 bases match TRBD1. J was trimmed by 4 bases and V by 4 bases; bases with no gene match: 6. Germline V lookup: CDR1 SGHNT, CDR2 YYREEE (reference sequence). The CDR3 has 15 residues. For the CDR3, the DNA is TGTGCCAGCAGCCCGGACAGGGGGCGTGCCTATGGCTACACCTTC. Protein product: CASSPDRGRAYGYTF. Full variable domain (rest looked up from reference TRBV5-4 and TRBJ1-2): ETGVTQSPTHLIKTRGQQVTLRCSSQSGHNTVSWYQQALGQGPQFIFQYYREEENGRGNFPPRFSGLQFPNYSSELNVNALELDDSALYLCASSPDRGRAYGYTFGSGTRLTVV.

V is TRBV12-3 or TRBV12-4 and J is TRBJ1-4; no reliable D call. The germline V and J ends were trimmed by 8 bases and 8 bases, with 15 bases remaining between them. This CDR3 region has 13 residues. The CDR3 nucleotides read TGTGCCAGCGGGAGCCCAGACGGGGAAAAACTGTTTTTT. It yields the protein CASGSPDGEKLFF.